This T cell receptor beta chain was captured by sequencing in a study of cytotoxic CD8 clonotypes in ibrutinib-treated CLL. Some clones are missing from TCRdb's copy, which holds only in-frame ones; the method was immunoSEQ multiplex PCR. The sample has 160,000 or so clones; roughly 77% are singletons. Regarding this clone: Its antigen is not identified.

Trimming took 3 bases from V and 6 from J, leaving 11 bases between them. The CDR3 extends over 13 amino acids. Germline CDR1 reads KGHSH; CDR2 reads LQKENI. Notes on the study in general: Rare overall, public clonotypes shrank or held steady under therapy. Sampling schedules were unmatched across sustained-remission and progressing patients.

The sequences come from PBMCs, collected after 12 months of ibrutinib treatment. The J gene is TRBJ1-2, the V gene TRBV18, with a possible D match to TRBD1 (5 bases). The receptor comes from a human donor with chronic lymphocytic leukemia. CDR3 sequence reads: CASSPSGGHGYTF. In nucleotides, the CDR3 is TGTGCCAGCTCACCTTCGGGGGGTCATGGCTACACCTTC.